This T cell receptor beta chain was sequenced for a study of cytomegalovirus exposure and HLA in healthy donors. Study summary: An analysis done earlier identified around 100 million unique TCR beta sequences from about 180 million T cells.

Concerning this clone itself: Its antigen is not known.

The V end was cut by 0 bases, the J end by 8 bases, with 7 bases between. The CDR3 is 12 residues long. CDR1 is SGHAT, CDR2 FQNNGV, per germline. Overall study findings and caveats: When the data were analyzed later, several of the most significant clusters appeared to be linked to common viral pathogens.

PCR used 60 Vbeta primers and 13 Jbeta primers. Profiling relied on immunoSEQ multiplex PCR, and the TCRdb table lists in-frame clones only, not all of them. Here the sample spans approximately 150,000 clones, 75% to 85% being singletons. The rearrangement links TRBV11-2 to TRBJ1-2, with a tentative D call TRBD1 (6 bases). The sequenced material came from PBMCs. This TCR derives from a man between 40 and 49 years old in good health and CMV-seronegative. CDR3 nucleotide sequence: TGTGCCAGCAGCTTAGAGGGGGCGGGCTACACCTTC. This translates into CASSLEGAGYTF. Filled out from reference TRBV11-2 and TRBJ1-2, the complete variable domain reads EAGVAQSPRYKIIEKRQSVAFWCNPISGHATLYWYQQILGQGPKLLIQFQNNGVVDDSQLPKDRFSAERLKGVDSTLKIQPAKLEDSAVYLCASSLEGAGYTFGSGTRLTVV.